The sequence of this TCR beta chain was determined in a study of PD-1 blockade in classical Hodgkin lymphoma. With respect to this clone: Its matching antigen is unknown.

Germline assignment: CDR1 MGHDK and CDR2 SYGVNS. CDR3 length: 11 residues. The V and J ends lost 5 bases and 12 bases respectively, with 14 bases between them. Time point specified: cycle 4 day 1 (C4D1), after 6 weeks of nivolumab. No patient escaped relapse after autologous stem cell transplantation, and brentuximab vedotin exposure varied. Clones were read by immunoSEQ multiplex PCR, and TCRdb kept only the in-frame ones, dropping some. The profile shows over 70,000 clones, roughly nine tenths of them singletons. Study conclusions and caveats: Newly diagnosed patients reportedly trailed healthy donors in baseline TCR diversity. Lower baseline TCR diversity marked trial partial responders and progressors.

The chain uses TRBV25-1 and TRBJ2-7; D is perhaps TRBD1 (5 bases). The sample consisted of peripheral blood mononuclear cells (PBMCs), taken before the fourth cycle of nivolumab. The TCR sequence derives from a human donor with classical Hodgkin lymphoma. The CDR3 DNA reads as TGTGCCAGCAGTCCATTCAGGGCCTTGTACTTC. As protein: CASSPFRALYF.